The clone carrying this T cell receptor beta chain was seen a few times. Per the original data handling: Estimated nucleated cell counts came from reference gene primer amplification. Only in-frame clones appear in the TCRdb table, and some are missing; sequencing was by immunoSEQ multiplex PCR. V and J calls and clone size are as listed in that table; D and trimming were resolved from the DNA. This table holds tens of thousands of clones, around 86% found once. The data belong to a study of blood T cell repertoires in COVID-19. Study-level information: Whether acute or convalescent, the COVID-19 samples came from the United States, Italy and Spain.

Patients at the Seattle site were enrolled during active infection and followed longitudinally. The clonotype was recovered from a woman of 80 years or more with COVID-19, enrolled during active disease. The sample taken for sequencing was peripheral blood.

The DNA of the CDR3 is TGTGCCAGCAGCCGCCCGACTAGCGGGAGTGTCTCCTACGAGCAGTACTTC. This translates into CASSRPTSGSVSYEQYF. The V call is TRBV4-2, the J call TRBJ2-7, with TRBD2 matching over 12 bases. J lost 0 bases, V lost 4 bases, and 7 bases had no gene match. Per germline, CDR1 LGHNA and CDR2 YNFKEQ. This CDR3 contains 17 residues.